This T cell receptor beta chain is drawn from a study of beta chain features in type 1 diabetes. Study-level results: It was among patients, rather than healthy donors, that naive, central memory and Treg TCRB repertoires appeared more similar. Type 1 diabetes patients had moderately but significantly shorter TCRB CDR3s in all four CD4+ subsets.

This clone was observed a few times. Its antigen is still unknown. Germline lookup yields CDR1 SNHLY and CDR2 FYNNEI. With V trimmed by 9 bases and J by 6 bases, 5 bases remained unmatched. CDR3 length: 13 amino acids. Sequencing targeted expressed TCRB transcripts, as all isolated RNA had been reverse transcribed. The method was immunoSEQ multiplex PCR; TCRdb's version includes in-frame clones alone and lacks a portion of them. This sample has 630,000 or so clones, with around an eighth found just once. The V call is TRBV2, the J call TRBJ2-2; 9 bases fit TRBD1. Sequencing was done on a sample of naive CD4+ T cells from blood. The origin of this receptor is a young man with type 1 diabetes. CDR3 coding DNA: TGTGCCAGGGCACAGGGGGCGTCCGGGGAGCTGTTTTTT. Amino acids: CARAQGASGELFF.